This T cell receptor (beta chain) is from a study of blood T cell repertoires in COVID-19. Study as a whole: COVID-19 samples, acute and convalescent, were from the United States, Italy and Spain.

Per the original data handling: It was from reference gene primer amplification that nucleated cell counts were estimated. Using immunoSEQ multiplex PCR, the repertoire was profiled, and TCRdb retains in-frame clones only, with some absent. V and J calls and clone size are those listed in that table; D and trimming were worked out from the DNA. Here the sample spans 200,000 to 250,000 clones, approximately 90% being singletons. Participants' reported clinical history set cohort assignment. V lost 4 bases and J 4 bases, leaving 16 bases between the germline ends. There are 15 residues in the CDR3. Germline V lookup: CDR1 SEHNR, CDR2 FQNEAQ (reference sequence).

The sequenced sample consisted of PBMCs or T cells enriched from blood (not recorded which). This rearrangement joins TRBV7-9 to TRBJ1-2; the D gene is possibly TRBD1 (5 bases). The receptor's source is a man younger than 40 who had recovered from COVID-19. CDR3 protein: CASSSPIQESYGYTF. The CDR3 coding sequence is TGTGCCAGCAGCTCCCCGATACAGGAGAGCTATGGCTACACCTTC.